This T cell receptor beta chain is drawn from a study of beta chain features in type 1 diabetes. General study findings and limits: Overrepresentation of cells with high TCR expression could result from cDNA sequencing. Shorter TCRB CDR3s, moderately but significantly so, were found in Type 1 diabetes patients in all four CD4+ subsets.

This clone showed up just a few times. What it binds is unknown. TCRB transcripts that were expressed got sequenced, as all of the isolated RNA had been reverse transcribed. Deep immunoSEQ sequencing covered naive, central memory and regulatory T cell samples. Profiling relied on immunoSEQ multiplex PCR, and the TCRdb table lists in-frame clones only, not all of them. The table lists about 640,000 clones, approximately 13% of them singletons. The V gene's germline CDR1 is MDHEN and CDR2 SYDVKM. The CDR3 consists of 12 residues. V shed 7 bases and J shed 2 bases, with 8 bases lying between them. This TCR was sampled from a man younger than 45 with type 1 diabetes. The chain combines TRBV28 with TRBJ1-2, with D unclear. Sequences were obtained from naive CD4+ T cells from blood. Here the CDR3 reads CASMDGNYGYTF. CDR3 nucleotides: TGTGCCAGCATGGACGGAAACTATGGCTACACCTTC.